This T cell receptor (beta chain) was documented in a study of cytomegalovirus exposure and HLA in healthy donors. Using immunoSEQ multiplex PCR, the repertoire was profiled, and TCRdb retains in-frame clones only, with some absent. The table lists about 140,000 clones, roughly 86% of them singletons. The germline V gene has CDR1 SGHDN and CDR2 FVKESK. V lost 1 base and J 2 bases, leaving 11 bases between the germline ends. This CDR3 comprises 15 residues. The chain has TRBV14 and TRBJ1-2; the D gene is possibly TRBD1 (5 bases). The sequence derives from a woman in her 30s in good health and CMV-seronegative. Sequencing was performed on PBMCs. The CDR3 protein is CASSQVQRGNYGYTF. CDR3 coding DNA: TGTGCCAGCAGCCAAGTACAGCGGGGGAACTATGGCTACACCTTC.